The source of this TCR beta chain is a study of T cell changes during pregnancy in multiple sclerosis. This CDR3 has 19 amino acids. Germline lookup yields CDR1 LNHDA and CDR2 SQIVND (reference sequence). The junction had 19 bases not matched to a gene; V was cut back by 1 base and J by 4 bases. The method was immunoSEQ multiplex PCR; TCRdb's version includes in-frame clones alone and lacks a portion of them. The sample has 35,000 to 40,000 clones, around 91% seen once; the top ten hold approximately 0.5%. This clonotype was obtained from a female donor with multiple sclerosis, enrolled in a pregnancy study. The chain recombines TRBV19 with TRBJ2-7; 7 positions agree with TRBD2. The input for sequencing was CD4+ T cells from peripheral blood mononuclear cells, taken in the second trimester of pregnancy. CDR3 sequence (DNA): TGTGCCAGTAGTATAGGTGCGCTTGCGGGAGCCCCGTCTAGGTACGAGCAGTACTTC. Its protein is CASSIGALAGAPSRYEQYF.